The 6 T cell receptor beta chains presented below share a single source sample, sequenced in a study of OX40 agonist ivuxolimab in advanced cancers. The library was made by the immunoSEQ multiplex PCR assay. Not all clones reach the TCRdb copy of this immuneACCESS table, which keeps in-frame sequences only. Checked studies attribute under half of the gap to unresolved V genes and leave the rest unexplained. The sample has 30,000 or so clones on record, 80% to 85% of them singletons. 23% of the sample is in the top ten clones. The source material was CD4+ or CD8+ T cells sorted from blood, sampled in a trial of the OX40 agonist ivuxolimab. All receptors derive from an adult with an advanced solid tumor such as melanoma, head and neck, liver or kidney cancer.

The J gene is TRBJ2-7, the V gene TRBV27, with D perhaps matching TRBD1 or TRBD2 (6 bases each). Germline CDR1 and CDR2: MNHEY and SMNVEV (reference sequence). The CDR3 has 13 residues. Trimming pared 6 bases from V and 4 bases from J, leaving 13 bases between. CDR3 sequence (DNA): TGTGCCAGCAGGGGGGGCAGGGAGTACGAGCAGTACTTC. It is translated as CASRGGREYEQYF.

In its sample, this clone was seen a few times. The chain employs TRBV7-9 and TRBJ1-2, with 9 bases lining up with TRBD1. The CDR3 consists of 18 residues. The germline V gene has CDR1 SEHNR and CDR2 FQNEAQ (reference sequence). With V trimmed by 3 bases and J by 0 bases, 11 bases remained unmatched. The chain's CDR3 is CASSFRPGQGPPNYGYTF. Here the CDR3 DNA reads TGTGCCAGCAGCTTCAGACCGGGACAGGGCCCTCCTAACTATGGCTACACCTTC.

The chain carries TRBV2 and TRBJ2-2, with D hard to call. The CDR3 contains 14 residues. The V end was cut by 5 bases, the J end by 8 bases, with 15 bases between. Germline V lookup: CDR1 SNHLY, CDR2 FYNNEI. CDR3 in DNA: TGTGCCAGCAGTATCTGGAGCCCCCCAGGGGAGCTGTTTTTT. Translation: CASSIWSPPGELFF.

The chain couples TRBV11-2 to TRBJ2-1; weak D call: TRBD2 (5 bases). Germline CDR1 is SGHAT and CDR2 is FQNNGV. Trimming stripped 1 base from V and 3 bases from J, with 7 bases between. The length of the CDR3 is 14 residues. Here the CDR3 DNA reads TGTGCCAGCAGCTTAGGAGGGAACTACAATGAGCAGTTCTTC. Amino acid sequence: CASSLGGNYNEQFF.

The chain couples TRBV7-3 to TRBJ2-1, with 10 bases identical to TRBD2. The CDR3 extends over 15 amino acids. The junction had 8 bases not matched to a gene; V was cut back by 5 bases and J by 7 bases. Germline loops: CDR1 SGHTA, CDR2 FQGTGA. The CDR3 here is CASSPSGGLINEQFF. The CDR3 DNA reads as TGTGCCAGCAGCCCTAGCGGGGGTCTTATTAATGAGCAGTTCTTC.

This rearrangement joins TRBV7-9 to TRBJ2-7; a weak D match, TRBD1 (5 bases). V was clipped by 4 bases and J by 2 bases, with 15 bases between them. This CDR3 has 15 residues. CDR1 and CDR2 (germline): SEHNR, FQNEAQ (reference sequence). The CDR3 loop is CASSYATVTPYEQYF. CDR3 bases: TGTGCCAGCAGCTACGCGACAGTGACCCCCTACGAGCAGTACTTC. Supplemented by reference TRBV7-9 and TRBJ2-7, the full variable domain reads DTGVSQNPRHKITKRGQNVTFRCDPISEHNRLYWYRQTLGQGPEFLTYFQNEAQLEKSRLLSDRFSAERPKGSFSTLEIQRTEQGDSAMYLCASSYATVTPYEQYFGPGTRLTVT.